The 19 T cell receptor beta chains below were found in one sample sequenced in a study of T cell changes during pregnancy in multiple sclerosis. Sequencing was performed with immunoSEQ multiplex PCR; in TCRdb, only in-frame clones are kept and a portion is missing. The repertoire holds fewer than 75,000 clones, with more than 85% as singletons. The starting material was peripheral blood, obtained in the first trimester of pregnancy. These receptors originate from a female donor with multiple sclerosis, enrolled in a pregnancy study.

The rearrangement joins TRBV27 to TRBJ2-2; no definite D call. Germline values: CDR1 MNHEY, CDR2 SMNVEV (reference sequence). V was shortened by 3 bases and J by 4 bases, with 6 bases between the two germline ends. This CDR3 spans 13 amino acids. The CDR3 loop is CASSFGLTGELFF. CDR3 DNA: TGTGCCAGCAGTTTTGGCCTCACCGGGGAGCTGTTTTTT.

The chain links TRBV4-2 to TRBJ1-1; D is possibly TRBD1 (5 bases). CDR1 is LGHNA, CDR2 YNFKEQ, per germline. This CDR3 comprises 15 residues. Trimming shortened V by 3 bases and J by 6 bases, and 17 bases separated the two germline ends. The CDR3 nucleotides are TGTGCCAGCAGCCATCGGGACGACGGCGGGGCTGAAGCTTTCTTT. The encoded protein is CASSHRDDGGAEAFF.

The CDR3 region is CSVQGDYNEQFF. For the CDR3, the DNA is TGCAGCGTTCAGGGGGACTACAATGAGCAGTTCTTC. This chain joins TRBV29-1 and TRBJ2-1; 7 bases map to TRBD1. V shed 5 bases, J shed 3 bases, and the junction held 1 base outside the gene matches. CDR3 length: 12 amino acids. Germline-derived CDR1 and CDR2 are SQVTM and ANQGSEA.

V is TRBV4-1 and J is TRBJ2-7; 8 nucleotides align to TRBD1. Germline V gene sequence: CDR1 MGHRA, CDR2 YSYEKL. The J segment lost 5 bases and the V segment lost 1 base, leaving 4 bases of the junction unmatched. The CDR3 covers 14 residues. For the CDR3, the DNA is TGCGCCAGCAGCCAAGCCAGGGGGCCCGACGAGCAGTACTTC. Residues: CASSQARGPDEQYF.

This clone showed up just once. This CDR3 is CASSTAGFFEKLFF. The CDR3, as DNA: TGTGCCAGCAGCACCGCAGGGTTTTTTGAAAAACTGTTTTTT. V gene TRBV28 combines with J gene TRBJ1-4; D is perhaps TRBD1 (5 bases). Trimming pared 6 bases from V and 7 bases from J, leaving 15 bases between. The length of the CDR3 is 14 residues. Germline V gene data show CDR1 as MDHEN and CDR2 as SYDVKM.

The DNA of the CDR3 is TGTGCCAGCAGCTTCCTCGGACAGGGAAACTATGGCTACACCTTC. It specifies CASSFLGQGNYGYTF. The chain couples TRBV5-6 to TRBJ1-2; 8 bases agree with TRBD1. The CDR3 totals 15 residues. Per the germline V gene, CDR1 is SGHDT and CDR2 is YYEEEE. Germline trimming cut 2 bases from V and 2 bases from J; bases unmatched to any gene: 5.

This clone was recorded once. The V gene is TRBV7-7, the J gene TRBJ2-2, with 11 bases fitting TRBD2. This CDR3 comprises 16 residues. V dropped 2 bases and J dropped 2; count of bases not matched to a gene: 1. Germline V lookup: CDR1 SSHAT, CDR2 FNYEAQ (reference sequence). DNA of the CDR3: TGTGCCAGCAGCTTAACTAGCGGGAGTAACACCGGGGAGCTGTTTTTT. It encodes CASSLTSGSNTGELFF.

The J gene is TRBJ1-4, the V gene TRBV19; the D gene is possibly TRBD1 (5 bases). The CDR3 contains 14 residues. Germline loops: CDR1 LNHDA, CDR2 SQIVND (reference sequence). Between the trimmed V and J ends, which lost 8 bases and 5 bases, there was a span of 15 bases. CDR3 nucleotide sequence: TGTGCCAGTCGAGTCCAGGGTTCGAATGAAAAACTGTTTTTT. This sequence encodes CASRVQGSNEKLFF.

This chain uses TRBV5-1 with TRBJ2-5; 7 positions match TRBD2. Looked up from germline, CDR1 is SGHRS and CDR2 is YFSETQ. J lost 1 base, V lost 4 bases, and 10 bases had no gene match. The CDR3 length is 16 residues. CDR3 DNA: TGCGCCAGCAGCGAGGGCAGCGGGGCCATCCAAGAGACCCAGTACTTC. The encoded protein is CASSEGSGAIQETQYF.

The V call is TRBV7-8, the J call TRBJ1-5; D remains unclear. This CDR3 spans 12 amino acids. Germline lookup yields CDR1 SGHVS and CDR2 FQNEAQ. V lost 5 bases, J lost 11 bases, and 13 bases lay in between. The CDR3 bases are TGTGCCAGCAGCAATCCAGGCAGGACCCAGCATTTT. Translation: CASSNPGRTQHF.

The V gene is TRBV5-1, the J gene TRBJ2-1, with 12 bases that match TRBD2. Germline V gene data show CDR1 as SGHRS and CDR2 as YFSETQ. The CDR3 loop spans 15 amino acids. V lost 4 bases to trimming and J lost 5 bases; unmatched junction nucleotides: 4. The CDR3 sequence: CASSDLAGGDNEQFF. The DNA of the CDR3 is TGCGCCAGCAGCGATCTAGCGGGAGGGGACAATGAGCAGTTCTTC. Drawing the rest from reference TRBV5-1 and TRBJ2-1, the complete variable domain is KAGVTQTPRYLIKTRGQQVTLSCSPISGHRSVSWYQQTPGQGLQFLFEYFSETQRNKGNFPGRFSGRQFSNSRSEMNVSTLELGDSALYLCASSDLAGGDNEQFFGPGTRLTVL.

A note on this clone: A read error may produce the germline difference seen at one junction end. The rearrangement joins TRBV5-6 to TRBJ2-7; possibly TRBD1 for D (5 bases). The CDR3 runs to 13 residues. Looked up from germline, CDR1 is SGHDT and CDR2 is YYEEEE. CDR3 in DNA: TGTGCCACCAGCTTCAGGGATTCCTACGAGCAGTACTTC. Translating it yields CATSFRDSYEQYF.

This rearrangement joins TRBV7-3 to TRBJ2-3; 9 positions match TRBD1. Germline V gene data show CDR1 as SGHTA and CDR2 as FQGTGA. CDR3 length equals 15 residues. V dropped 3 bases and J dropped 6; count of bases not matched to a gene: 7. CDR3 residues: CASSLGGQGGDTQYF. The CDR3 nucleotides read TGTGCCAGCAGCTTGGGGGGACAGGGAGGTGATACGCAGTATTTT.

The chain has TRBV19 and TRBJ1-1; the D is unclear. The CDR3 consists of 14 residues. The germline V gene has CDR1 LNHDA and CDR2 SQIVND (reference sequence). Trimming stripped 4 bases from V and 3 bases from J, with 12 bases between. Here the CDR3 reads CASSTPLRDTEAFF. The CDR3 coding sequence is TGTGCCAGTAGTACTCCCCTTCGGGACACTGAAGCTTTCTTT.

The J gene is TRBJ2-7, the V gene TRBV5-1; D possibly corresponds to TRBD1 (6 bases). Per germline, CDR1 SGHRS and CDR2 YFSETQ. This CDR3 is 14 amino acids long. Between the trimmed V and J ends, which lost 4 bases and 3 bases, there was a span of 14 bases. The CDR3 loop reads CASSVVHRDYEQYF. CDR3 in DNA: TGCGCCAGCAGCGTGGTGCACAGGGACTACGAGCAGTACTTC.

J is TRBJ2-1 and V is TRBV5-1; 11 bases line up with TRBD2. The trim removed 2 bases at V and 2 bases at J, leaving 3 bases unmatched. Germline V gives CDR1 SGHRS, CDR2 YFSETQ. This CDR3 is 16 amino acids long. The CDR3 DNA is TGCGCCAGCAGCTTAACTAGCGGGAGAACCTACAATGAGCAGTTCTTC. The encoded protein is CASSLTSGRTYNEQFF.

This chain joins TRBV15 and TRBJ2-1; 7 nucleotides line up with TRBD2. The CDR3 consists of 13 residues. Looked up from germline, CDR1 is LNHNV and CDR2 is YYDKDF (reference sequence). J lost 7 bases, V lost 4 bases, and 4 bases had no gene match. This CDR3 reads CATSTSGGNEQFF. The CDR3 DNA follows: TGTGCCACCAGCACCTCGGGAGGAAATGAGCAGTTCTTC.

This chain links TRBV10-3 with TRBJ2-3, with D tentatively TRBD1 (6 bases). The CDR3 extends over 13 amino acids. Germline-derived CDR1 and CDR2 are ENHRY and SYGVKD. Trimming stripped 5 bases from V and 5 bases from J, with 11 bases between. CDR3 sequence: CAISHRDGDTQYF. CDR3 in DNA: TGTGCCATCAGTCACAGGGATGGAGATACGCAGTATTTT.

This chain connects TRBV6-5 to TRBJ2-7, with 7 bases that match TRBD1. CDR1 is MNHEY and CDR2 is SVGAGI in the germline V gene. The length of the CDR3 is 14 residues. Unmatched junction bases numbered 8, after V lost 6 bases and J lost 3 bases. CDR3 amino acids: CASSGTEDFYEQYF. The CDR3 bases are TGTGCCAGCAGCGGGACAGAGGACTTCTACGAGCAGTACTTC.